What follows are 6 T cell receptor beta chains derived from one specimen sequenced in a study of response to subunit inactivated influenza vaccine (dated by TCRdb to the late 2010s). The library was produced with RT-PCR. The sequencing machine was an Illumina HiSeq 2500. The public reads were reprocessed in TCRdb via fastp at Q25 and MiXCR, keeping in-frame beta chains. Each entry merges the rows of one CDR3 protein and shows their most common DNA and genes. The sample profile shows about 780,000 distinct CDR3 sequences; roughly 18% of them were found once. The leading ten clones occupy about 11% of the sample. The material sequenced was PBMCs from blood, taken about 5 days after vaccination. The receptors here all came from a man in his fifties who received an inactivated influenza vaccine. Donor details come from another sample of the same person, matched by shared clones.

The rearrangement joins TRBV7-6 to TRBJ2-3; tentative D call: TRBD2 (5 bases). CDR3 length equals 14 residues. CDR1 is SGHVS, CDR2 FNYEAQ, per germline. With 5 bases removed from V and 0 bases from J, the gap between germline ends came to 9 bases. The chain's CDR3 is CASSPRDSTDTQYF. The CDR3 DNA sequence: TGTGCCAGCAGCCCCCGGGATAGCACAGATACGCAGTATTTT.

This clonotype was seen only a few times. The genes are TRBV10-3 and TRBJ2-1; 9 positions agree with TRBD2. The germline CDR1 and CDR2 sequences are ENHRY and SYGVKD. Trimming cost V 6 bases and J 5 bases; bases outside gene matches: 5. The CDR3 is 14 residues long. CDR3 in amino acids: CAIRREGQNNEQFF. The CDR3 bases are TGTGCCATCAGGCGGGAGGGGCAGAACAATGAGCAGTTCTTC.

This clonotype was picked up a small number of times. The chain uses TRBV5-1 and TRBJ2-7; perhaps TRBD2 as D (6 bases). V lost 4 bases and J lost 2, with 16 bases in between. This CDR3 spans 15 amino acids. From germline, CDR1 is SGHRS and CDR2 YFSETQ. The chain's CDR3 is CASSPTLGGPYEQYF. The CDR3 nucleotides read TGCGCCAGCAGCCCGACTTTGGGGGGACCCTACGAGCAGTACTTC.

The chain is built from TRBV7-9 and TRBJ2-4; the D gene could be TRBD1 or TRBD2 (6 bases each). Trimming removed 1 base at V and 4 bases at J, with 11 bases between. Germline V gene lookup returns CDR1 SEHNR and CDR2 FQNEAQ (reference sequence). This CDR3 is 15 amino acids long. The CDR3 nucleotides read TGTGCCAGCAGCTTAGTACGGGGGCCGAAAAACATTCAGTACTTC. Amino acid sequence: CASSLVRGPKNIQYF.

The chain recombines TRBV7-9 with TRBJ2-1; 7 nucleotides agree with TRBD1. V shed 5 bases, J shed 4 bases, and the junction held 11 bases outside the gene matches. CDR1 and CDR2 (germline): SEHNR, FQNEAQ (reference sequence). The CDR3 runs 16 residues. CDR3 loop: CASSPEGWGQYNEQFF. CDR3 sequence (DNA): TGTGCCAGCAGCCCCGAAGGTTGGGGACAGTACAATGAGCAGTTCTTC.

V is TRBV11-2 and J is TRBJ2-5; a weak D match, TRBD1 (6 bases). Trimming left V 3 bases short and J 10 bases short, with 9 bases between. The CDR3 runs to 11 residues. Germline CDR1 SGHAT, CDR2 FQNNGV. In nucleotides, the CDR3 is TGTGCCAGCAGCTTGGGGGACAACCAGTACTTC. Its translation: CASSLGDNQYF.